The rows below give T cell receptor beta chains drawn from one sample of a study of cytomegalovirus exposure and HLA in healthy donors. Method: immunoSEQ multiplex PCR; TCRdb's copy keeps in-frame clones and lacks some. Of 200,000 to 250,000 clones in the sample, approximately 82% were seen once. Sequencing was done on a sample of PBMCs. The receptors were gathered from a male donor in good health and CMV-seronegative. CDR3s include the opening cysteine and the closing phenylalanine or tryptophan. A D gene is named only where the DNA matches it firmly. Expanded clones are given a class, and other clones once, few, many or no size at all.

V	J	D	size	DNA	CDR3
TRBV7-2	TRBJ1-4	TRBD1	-	TGTGCCAGCAGCTTAGGGGACAGCTATGAAAAACTGTTTTTT	CASSLGDSYEKLFF
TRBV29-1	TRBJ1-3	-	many	TGCAGCGTTGAGCTGTCCGGGACCGGACAGACCTCTGGAAACACCATATATTTT	CSVELSGTGQTSGNTIYF
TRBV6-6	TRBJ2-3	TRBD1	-	TGTGCCAGCAGTAAGAGCCAGGGGGTCGGGACAGATACGCAGTATTTT	CASSKSQGVGTDTQYF
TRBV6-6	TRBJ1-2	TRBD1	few	TGTGCCAGCAGTTACCTAAAGACAGGGGGTAACTATGGCTACACCTTC	CASSYLKTGGNYGYTF
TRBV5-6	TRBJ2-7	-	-	TGTGCCAGCACCCCCAGACGAGACTACGAGCAGTACTTC	CASTPRRDYEQYF
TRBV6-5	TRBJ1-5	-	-	TGTGCCAGCCGAACAGGCAGTCAGCCCCAGCATTTT	CASRTGSQPQHF
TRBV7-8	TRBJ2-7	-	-	TGTGCCAGCAGCCAGCAGGCTACCTCCTACGAGCAGTACTTC	CASSQQATSYEQYF
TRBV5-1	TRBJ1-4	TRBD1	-	TGCGCCAGCAGCTCACAGGGGAATGAGGCTAATGAAAAACTGTTTTTT	CASSSQGNEANEKLFF
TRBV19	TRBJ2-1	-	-	TGTGCCAGTAGTCTTTACTCCGGGACACCGTCCTACAATGAGCAGTTCTTC	CASSLYSGTPSYNEQFF
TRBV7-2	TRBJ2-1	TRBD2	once	TGTGCCAGCAGCGTCACTAGCGGGAGGCAGAATGAGCAGTTCTTC	CASSVTSGRQNEQFF
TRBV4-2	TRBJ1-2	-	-	TGTGCCAGCAGCCAAGAGGGAGGGTCCCCGGGAGGCTACACCTTC	CASSQEGGSPGGYTF
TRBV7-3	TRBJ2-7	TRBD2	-	TGTGCCAGCAGCTTAACTAGCGGGAGCTACGAGCAGTACTTC	CASSLTSGSYEQYF
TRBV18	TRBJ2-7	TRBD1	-	TGTGCCAGCTCACCCCTAACAGGGGGCCTCTCCTACGAGCAGTACTTC	CASSPLTGGLSYEQYF
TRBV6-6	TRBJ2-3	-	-	TGTGCCAGCAGCCGAAGCACCACAGATACGCAGTATTTT	CASSRSTTDTQYF
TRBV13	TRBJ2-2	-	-	TGTGCCAGCAGCTTATCAGCCGGGGAGCTGTTTTTT	CASSLSAGELFF
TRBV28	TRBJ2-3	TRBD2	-	TGTGCCAGCAGCTCGAACGCCGGGACTAGCGAAGCAGATACGCAGTATTTT	CASSSNAGTSEADTQYF
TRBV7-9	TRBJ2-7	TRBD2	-	TGTGCCAGCAGCTTCCTAGCGGGAGGCTACGAGCAGTACTTC	CASSFLAGGYEQYF
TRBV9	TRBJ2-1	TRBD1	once	TGTGCCAGCAGCGGGCCGGGACAGGGGTCCTACAATGAGCAGTTCTTC	CASSGPGQGSYNEQFF
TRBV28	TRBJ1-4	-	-	TGTGCCAGCAGTTTGGATTGGAGAGGGGAAAAACTGTTTTTT	CASSLDWRGEKLFF
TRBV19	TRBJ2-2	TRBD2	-	TGTGCCAGTAGTTGGGGGGGTACGAACACCGGGGAGCTGTTTTTT	CASSWGGTNTGELFF
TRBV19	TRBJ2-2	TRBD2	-	TGTGCCAGTAGGAATCTAGCGGGAGCCTACACCGGGGAGCTGTTTTTT	CASRNLAGAYTGELFF
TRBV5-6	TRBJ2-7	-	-	TGTGCCAGCAGCTTGTCGGGCGAGCAGTACTTC	CASSLSGEQYF
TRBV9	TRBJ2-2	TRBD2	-	TGTGCCAGCAGCGCCGGACTAGCGAGACCCGGGGAGCTGTTTTTT	CASSAGLARPGELFF
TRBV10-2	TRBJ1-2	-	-	TGCGCCAGCAGTGAGAGCGGGGGCGCGGATGGCTACACCTTC	CASSESGGADGYTF
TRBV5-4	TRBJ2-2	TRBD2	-	TGTGCCAGCAGCTTGGGACTAGCGGGAGTTACCGGGGAGCTGTTTTTT	CASSLGLAGVTGELFF
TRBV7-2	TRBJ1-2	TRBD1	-	TGTGCCAGCAGCCCTATCAGGGGGATATCGGGCTACACCTTC	CASSPIRGISGYTF
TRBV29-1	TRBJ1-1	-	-	TGCAGCGTTGAAGATCCACAGGTAATGAACACTGAAGCTTTCTTT	CSVEDPQVMNTEAFF
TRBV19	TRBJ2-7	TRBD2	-	TGTGCCAGTAGCCTCTTAGCGGGAGCACCCTACGAGCAGTACTTC	CASSLLAGAPYEQYF
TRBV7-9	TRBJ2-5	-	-	TGTGCCAGCAGCTTAGGGAGGGAACAAGAGACCCAGTACTTC	CASSLGREQETQYF
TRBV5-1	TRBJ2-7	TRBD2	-	TGCGCCAGCAGCTTGTGGGCTAGCGGGGGGATCTTGGTAAGCTCCTACGAGCAGTACTTC	CASSLWASGGILVSSYEQYF
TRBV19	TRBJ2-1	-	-	TGTGCCAGTAGTACCTCTAGCGAAAATCTATATGAGCAGTTCTTC	CASSTSSENLYEQFF
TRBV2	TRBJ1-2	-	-	TGTGCCAGCAGTGGAGTGCGGGGTTTAGATGGCTACACCTTC	CASSGVRGLDGYTF
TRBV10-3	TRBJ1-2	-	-	TGTGCCATCAGTGAGTCGCCCGGAGCCGGCTACACCTTC	CAISESPGAGYTF
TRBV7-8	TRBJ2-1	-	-	TGTGCCAGCAGCTTTGGTTGGCGGCAGAGCTCCTACAATGAGCAGTTCTTC	CASSFGWRQSSYNEQFF
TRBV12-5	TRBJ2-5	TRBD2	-	TGTGCTAGTGGTTTGGGGGTACTAGCGTCCAAAGAGACCCAGTACTTC	CASGLGVLASKETQYF
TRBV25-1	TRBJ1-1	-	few	TGTGCCAGCAGTGACAGGGGTGCGGGGAACACTGAAGCTTTCTTT	CASSDRGAGNTEAFF
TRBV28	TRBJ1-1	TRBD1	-	TGTGCCAGCAGTGCTCCGGACAGGGGAAAGACTGAAGCTTTCTTT	CASSAPDRGKTEAFF
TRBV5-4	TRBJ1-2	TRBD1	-	TGTGCCAGCAGCCTCTCAGGGGGTTGGGGCTACACCTTC	CASSLSGGWGYTF
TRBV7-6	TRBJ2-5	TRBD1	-	TGTGCCAGCAGCCTGGGACAGGGGGCGCAAGAGCAGTACTTC	CASSLGQGAQEQYF
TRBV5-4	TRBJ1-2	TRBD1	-	TGTGCCAGCAGCTTTCAGGGGGGTAGCTATGGCTACACCTTC	CASSFQGGSYGYTF
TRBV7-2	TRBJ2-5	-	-	TGTGCCAGCAGCCTACCTCGACAGGAAGAGACCCAGTACTTC	CASSLPRQEETQYF
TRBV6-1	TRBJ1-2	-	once	TGTGCCAGCAGAGACAGTTCCCCTCCCTATGGCTACACCTTC	CASRDSSPPYGYTF
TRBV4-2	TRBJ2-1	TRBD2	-	TGTGCCAGCAGCCAGTCAACTAGCGGGAGGAAGTTCTTC	CASSQSTSGRKFF
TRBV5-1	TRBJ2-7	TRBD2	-	TGCGCCAGCAGCTCGACCGGGACTAGCAGGTACGAGCAGTACTTC	CASSSTGTSRYEQYF
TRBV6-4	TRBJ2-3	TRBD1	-	TGTGCCAGCAGTGACGGCAACAGGGGGTATACGCAGTATTTT	CASSDGNRGYTQYF
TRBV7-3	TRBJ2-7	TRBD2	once	TGTGCCAGCAGCTTAGGGGGGAGGGCCAACGAGCAGTACTTC	CASSLGGRANEQYF
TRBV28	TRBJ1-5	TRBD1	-	TGTGCCAGCAAAGGGACAGCCATGGGTCAGCCCCAGCATTTT	CASKGTAMGQPQHF
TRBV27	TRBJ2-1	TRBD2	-	TGTGCCAGTTCTTATAGCGGGAGGGCCGATGAGCAGTTCTTC	CASSYSGRADEQFF
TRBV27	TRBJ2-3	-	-	TGTGCCAGCGGTACTTATAGCGCCACAGATACGCAGTATTTT	CASGTYSATDTQYF
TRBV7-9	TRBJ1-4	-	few	TGTGCCAGCAGCCCACAACCCACTAATGAAAAACTGTTTTTT	CASSPQPTNEKLFF
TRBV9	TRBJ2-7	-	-	TGTGCCAGCGCTGGGCAGGGTGACGAGCAGTACTTC	CASAGQGDEQYF
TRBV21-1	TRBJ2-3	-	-	TGTGCCAGCAGCCTCCCCTTGCGGGAGGGGGCAGATACGCAGTATTTT	CASSLPLREGADTQYF
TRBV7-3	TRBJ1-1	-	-	TGTGCCAGCAGCCCCCAAAGGGGCGGGGGCGGCACTGAAGCTTTCTTT	CASSPQRGGGGTEAFF
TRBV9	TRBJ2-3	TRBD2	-	TGTGCCAGCAGCGACGGGACTAGCCCGGATACAGATACGCAGTATTTT	CASSDGTSPDTDTQYF
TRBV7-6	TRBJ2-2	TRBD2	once	TGTGCCAGCAGTTCCAAACAAACTAGCGGGAGGAACACCGGGGAGCTGTTTTTT	CASSSKQTSGRNTGELFF
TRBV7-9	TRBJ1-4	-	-	TGTTCCAGCAGCTTATGGAGTGGAGAAAAACTGTTTTTT	CSSSLWSGEKLFF
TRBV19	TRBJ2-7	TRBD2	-	TGTGCCAGTAGTACTCGTAGCGGGAGGGGCGAGCAGTACTTC	CASSTRSGRGEQYF